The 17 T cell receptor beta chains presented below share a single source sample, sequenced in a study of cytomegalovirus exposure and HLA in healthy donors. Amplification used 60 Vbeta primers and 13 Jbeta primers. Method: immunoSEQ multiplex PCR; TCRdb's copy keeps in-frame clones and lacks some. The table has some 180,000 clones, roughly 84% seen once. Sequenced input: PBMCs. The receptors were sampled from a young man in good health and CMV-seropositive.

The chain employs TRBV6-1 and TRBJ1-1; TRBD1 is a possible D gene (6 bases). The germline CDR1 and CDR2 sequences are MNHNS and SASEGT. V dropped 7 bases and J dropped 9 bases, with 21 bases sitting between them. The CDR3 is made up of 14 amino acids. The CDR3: CASIQGGARGKAFF. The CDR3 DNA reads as TGTGCCAGCATTCAAGGGGGGGCACGAGGTAAAGCTTTCTTT.

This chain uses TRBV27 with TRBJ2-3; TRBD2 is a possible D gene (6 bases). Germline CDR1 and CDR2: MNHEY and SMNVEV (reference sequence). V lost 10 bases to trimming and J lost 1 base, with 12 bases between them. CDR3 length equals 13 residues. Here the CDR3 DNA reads TGTGCCATCGGGAGAGCGCGCACAGATACGCAGTATTTT. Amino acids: CAIGRARTDTQYF.

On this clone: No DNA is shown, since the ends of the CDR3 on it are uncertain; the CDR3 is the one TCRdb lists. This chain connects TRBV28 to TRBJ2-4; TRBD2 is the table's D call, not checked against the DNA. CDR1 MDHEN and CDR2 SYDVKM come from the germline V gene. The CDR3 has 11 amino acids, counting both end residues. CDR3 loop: CASSSSRIQYF.

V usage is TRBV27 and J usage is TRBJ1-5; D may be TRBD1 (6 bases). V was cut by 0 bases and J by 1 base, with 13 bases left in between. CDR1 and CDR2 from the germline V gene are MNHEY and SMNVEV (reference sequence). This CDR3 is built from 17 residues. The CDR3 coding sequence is TGTGCCAGCAGTTTATCGAGGAAGGGGGAGAGCAATCAGCCCCAGCATTTT. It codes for CASSLSRKGESNQPQHF.

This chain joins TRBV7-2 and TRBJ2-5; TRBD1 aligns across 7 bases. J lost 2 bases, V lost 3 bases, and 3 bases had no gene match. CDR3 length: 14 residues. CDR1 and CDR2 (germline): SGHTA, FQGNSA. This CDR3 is CASSFRQGQETQYF. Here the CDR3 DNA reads TGTGCCAGCAGCTTCCGACAGGGACAAGAGACCCAGTACTTC.

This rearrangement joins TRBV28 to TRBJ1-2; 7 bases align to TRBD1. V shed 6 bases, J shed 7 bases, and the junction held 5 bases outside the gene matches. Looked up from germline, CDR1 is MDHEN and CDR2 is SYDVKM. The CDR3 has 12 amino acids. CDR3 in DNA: TGTGCCAGCAGGACGACAGGGACTGGCTACACCTTC. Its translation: CASRTTGTGYTF.

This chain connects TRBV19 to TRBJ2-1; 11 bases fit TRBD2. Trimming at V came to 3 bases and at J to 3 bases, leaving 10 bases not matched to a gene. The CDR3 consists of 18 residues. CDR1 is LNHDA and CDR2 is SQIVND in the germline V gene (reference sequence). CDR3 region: CASSMKGAGLAVYNEQFF. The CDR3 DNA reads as TGTGCCAGTAGTATGAAGGGTGCGGGACTAGCGGTCTACAATGAGCAGTTCTTC.

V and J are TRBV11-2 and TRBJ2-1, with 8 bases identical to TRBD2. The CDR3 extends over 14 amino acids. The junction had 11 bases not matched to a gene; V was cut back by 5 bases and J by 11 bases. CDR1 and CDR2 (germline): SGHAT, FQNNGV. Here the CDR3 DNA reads TGTGCCAGCAGCGCCGCACCCAATAGCGGGAAGCAGTTCTTC. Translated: CASSAAPNSGKQFF. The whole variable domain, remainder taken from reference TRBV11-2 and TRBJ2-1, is EAGVAQSPRYKIIEKRQSVAFWCNPISGHATLYWYQQILGQGPKLLIQFQNNGVVDDSQLPKDRFSAERLKGVDSTLKIQPAKLEDSAVYLCASSAAPNSGKQFFGPGTRLTVL.

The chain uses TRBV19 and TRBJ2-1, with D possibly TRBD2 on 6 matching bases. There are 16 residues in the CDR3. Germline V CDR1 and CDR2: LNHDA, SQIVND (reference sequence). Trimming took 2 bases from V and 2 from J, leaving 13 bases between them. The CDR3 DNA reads TGTGCCAGTAGTATAAACAGCGTAGCGGCCTACAATGAGCAGTTCTTC. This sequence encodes CASSINSVAAYNEQFF.

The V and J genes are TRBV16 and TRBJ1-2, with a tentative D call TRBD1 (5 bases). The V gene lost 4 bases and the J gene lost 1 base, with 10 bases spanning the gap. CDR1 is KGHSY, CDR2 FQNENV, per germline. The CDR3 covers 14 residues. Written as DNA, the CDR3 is TGTGCCAGCAGCCTGCTGACAGTTAACTATGGCTACACCTTC. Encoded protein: CASSLLTVNYGYTF.

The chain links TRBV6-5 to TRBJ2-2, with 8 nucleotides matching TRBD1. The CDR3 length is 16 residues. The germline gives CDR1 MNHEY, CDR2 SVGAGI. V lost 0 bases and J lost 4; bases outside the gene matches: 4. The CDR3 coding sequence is TGTGCCAGCAGTTACTCTGGACAGGGCCCCACCGGGGAGCTGTTTTTT. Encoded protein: CASSYSGQGPTGELFF.

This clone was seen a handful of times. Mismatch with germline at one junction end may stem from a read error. CDR3: CASSPRQGAEAFF. DNA for the CDR3: TGTGCCAGCAGTCCCCGACAGGGGGCTGAGGCTTTCTTT. This chain joins TRBV6-6 and TRBJ1-1; 10 bases align to TRBD1. CDR1 is MNHNY and CDR2 is SVGAGI in the germline V gene (reference sequence). This CDR3 contains 13 residues.

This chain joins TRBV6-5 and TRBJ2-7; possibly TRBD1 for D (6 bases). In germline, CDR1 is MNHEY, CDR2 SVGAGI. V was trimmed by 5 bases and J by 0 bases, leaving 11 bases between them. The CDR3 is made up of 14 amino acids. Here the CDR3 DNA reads TGTGCCAGCAGTGTCAACAGGGACTCCTACGAGCAGTACTTC. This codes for CASSVNRDSYEQYF.

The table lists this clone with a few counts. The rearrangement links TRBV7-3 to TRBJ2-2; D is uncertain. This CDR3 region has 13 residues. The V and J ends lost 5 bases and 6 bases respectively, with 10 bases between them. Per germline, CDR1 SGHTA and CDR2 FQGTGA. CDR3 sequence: CASSPVSSGELFF. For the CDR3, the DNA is TGTGCCAGCAGCCCGGTATCGTCCGGGGAGCTGTTTTTT.

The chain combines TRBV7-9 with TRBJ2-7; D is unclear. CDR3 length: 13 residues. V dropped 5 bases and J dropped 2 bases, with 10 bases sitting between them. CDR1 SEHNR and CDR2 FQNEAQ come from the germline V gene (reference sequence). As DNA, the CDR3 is TGTGCCAGCAGCCTAGTATCCCCCTACGAGCAGTACTTC. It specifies CASSLVSPYEQYF.

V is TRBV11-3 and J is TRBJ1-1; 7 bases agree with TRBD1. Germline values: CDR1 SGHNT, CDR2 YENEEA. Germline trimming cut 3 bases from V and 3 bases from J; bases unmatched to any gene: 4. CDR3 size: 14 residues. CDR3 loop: CASSLGTAYTEAFF. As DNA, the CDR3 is TGTGCCAGCAGCTTGGGGACAGCTTACACTGAAGCTTTCTTT.

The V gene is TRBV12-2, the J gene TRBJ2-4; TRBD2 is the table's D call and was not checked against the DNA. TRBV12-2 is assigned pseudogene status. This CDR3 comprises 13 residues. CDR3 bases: TGTGCAAGTCGCAAGAGGACTCAAAACATTCAGTACTTC. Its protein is CASRKRTQNIQYF.